Here is one TCR beta chain with its context. Its antigen is still unknown. Preparation of TCR beta libraries was done by quantitative 5'-RACE with molecular barcodes. One entry per CDR3 protein results from TCRdb running MiXCR on the 5' RACE reads. The sample yields about 350,000 distinct CDR3 sequences, more than 20% seen once. This sample is drawn from a study of CD8 T cells in ankylosing spondylitis. General study findings and limits: Disease-linked clones reportedly showed significant enrichment in matched ankylosing spondylitis synovial fluid.

Trimming took 7 bases from V and 4 from J, leaving 13 bases between them. Per germline, CDR1 LNHDA and CDR2 SQIVND (reference sequence). This CDR3 contains 13 residues. This sequence was found in a male donor with ankylosing spondylitis or in good health (not recorded which). This chain connects TRBV19 to TRBJ1-1; unclear D gene. Sequenced sample: blood, either unsorted or a sorted T cell fraction (not recorded which). CDR3 nucleotide sequence: TGTGCCAGTACCTCGTTTGGCGGCACTGAAGCTTTCTTT. This codes for CASTSFGGTEAFF.